The rows below give T cell receptor beta chains drawn from one sample of a study of patients and donors after allogeneic stem cell transplantation. Each CDR3 protein gets one entry after TCRdb re-called the RT-PCR reads with MiXCR. The table shows over 150,000 distinct CDR3 sequences, with around 28% occurring only once. Input material: blood, either unsorted or a sorted T cell fraction (not recorded which). The receptors here all came from a human donor who was either an allogeneic HSCT recipient or a stem cell or donor lymphocyte infusion donor (not recorded which). It is not recorded whose cells these are; they may come from a transplant donor. The CDR3 runs from the conserved cysteine through the conserved F or W. The D gene is left open where the match is weak. Clone size is given for some rows only: seen once, a few or many times, or a class if the clone is expanded.

TRBJ1-6 - - TRBV6-5 TGTGCCAGCAGTTACGTAGCGTATAATTCACCCCTCCACTTT CASSYVAYNSPLHF
TRBJ2-5 TRBD2 - TRBV12-3/TRBV12-4 TGTGCCAGCAGTATCCGGACTAGCGGGATAAGGGATGGGACCCAGTACTTC CASSIRTSGIRDGTQYF
TRBJ1-5 - few TRBV25-1 TGTGCCAGCAGTAGCGAACCGTATGGCAATCAGCCCCAGCATTTT CASSSEPYGNQPQHF
TRBJ1-5 - - TRBV12-3/TRBV12-4 TGTGCCAGCAGTTCAGGCACCGAGCCCCAGCATTTT CASSSGTEPQHF
TRBJ2-1 - - TRBV6-5 TGTGCCAGCAGTTACTCTGACTCCCCGCTGAATGAGCAGTTCTTC CASSYSDSPLNEQFF
TRBJ2-1 - once TRBV6-5 TGTGCCAGCAGTTACTCGATATCCGCGTCTCGGGTCAATGAGCAGTTCTTC CASSYSISASRVNEQFF
TRBJ2-7 TRBD2 few TRBV4-2 TGTGCCAGCAGCCAAGGGGAAAGACTAGCGGAGACCTACGAGCAGTACTTC CASSQGERLAETYEQYF
TRBJ1-1 - - TRBV18 TGTGCCAGCTCACCAAGGACCGGCCTCACCGGTAGCGCTTTCTTT CASSPRTGLTGSAFF
TRBJ1-5 - many TRBV7-2 TGTGCCAGCAGCTTAGAAGCCTCTCGCGGGGTCGGTCAGCCCCAGCATTTT CASSLEASRGVGQPQHF
TRBJ1-1 - few TRBV6-5 TGTGCCAGCAGCCCTACTTCCCTCACTGAAGCTTTCTTT CASSPTSLTEAFF
TRBJ1-1 - - TRBV12-3/TRBV12-4 TGTGCCAGCAGTTTCGGTCTTATCAACACTGAAGCTTTCTTT CASSFGLINTEAFF
TRBJ2-5 TRBD2 - TRBV5-1 TGCGCCAGCAGCTTGGGAGGACTAGCGGGAGTGGGCGAGACCCAGTACTTC CASSLGGLAGVGETQYF
TRBJ2-7 TRBD2 - TRBV4-2 TGTGCCAGCAGCCCGGGACTAGCGACCTACGAGCAGTACTTC CASSPGLATYEQYF
TRBJ2-7 - few TRBV20-1 TGCAGTGCTATCGGGAAATCCTACGAGCAGTACTTC CSAIGKSYEQYF
TRBJ2-3 - - TRBV7-2 TGTGCCAGCAGGCCAGGGTACACAGATACGCAGTATTTT CASRPGYTDTQYF
TRBJ1-5 - - TRBV18 TGTGCCAGCTCACCAGGGGTTTCGGGGCTAGGCAATCAGCCCCAGCATTTT CASSPGVSGLGNQPQHF
TRBJ1-2 - few TRBV20-1 TGCAGTGCCCGACAGGATTTCTATGGCTACACCTTC CSARQDFYGYTF
TRBJ1-1 - - TRBV7-3 TGTGCCAGCAGCCTGGGGCATTACATGAACACTGAAGCTTTCTTT CASSLGHYMNTEAFF
TRBJ2-7 TRBD2 - TRBV12-3/TRBV12-4 TGTGCCAGCAGTTTTCTCCCGGGGGGATACGAGCAGTACTTC CASSFLPGGYEQYF
TRBJ2-1 - - TRBV5-1 TGCGCCAGCAGCCGACCTCCCCCAGGGGGGTCCTACAATGAGCAGTTCTTC CASSRPPPGGSYNEQFF
TRBJ2-3 - few TRBV2 TGTGCCAGCAGTGGGCCAGCCACCTCCACAGATACGCAGTATTTT CASSGPATSTDTQYF
TRBJ1-2 - few TRBV12-3/TRBV12-4 TGTGCCAGCAGTTTGGGGCCTAGTGGCTACACCTTC CASSLGPSGYTF
TRBJ2-2 - - TRBV12-3/TRBV12-4 TGTGCCAGCAGTTTAGAAGGGACTCACAACACCGGGGAGCTGTTTTTT CASSLEGTHNTGELFF
TRBJ2-7 - - TRBV20-1 TGCAGTGCTAGACTGGATAGCTCCTACGAGCAGTACTTC CSARLDSSYEQYF
TRBJ2-1 - - TRBV7-9 TGTGCCAGCAGCGACAGCCGGGACTCCTCAATAGTCTTC CASSDSRDSSIVF
TRBJ2-7 TRBD1 - TRBV28 TGTGCCAGCAGTTCCTCCGGGACAGACTACGAGCAGTACTTC CASSSSGTDYEQYF
TRBJ1-1 - - TRBV29-1 TGCAGCGTTGTTCACAGCTCGAACACTGAAGCTTTCTTT CSVVHSSNTEAFF
TRBJ1-6 TRBD1 - TRBV14 TGTGCCAGCAGCCAATGGGGACAGGGGGATTCACCCCTCCACTTT CASSQWGQGDSPLHF
TRBJ1-4 - - TRBV29-1 TGCAGCGTTGAGGCGCGGGGGGGGACCAATGAAAAACTGTTTTTT CSVEARGGTNEKLFF
TRBJ2-7 TRBD2 - TRBV27 TGTGCCAGCAGTGAGAGGGGACTAGCGGGACTCTACGAGCAGTACTTC CASSERGLAGLYEQYF
TRBJ2-1 TRBD2 - TRBV2 TGTGCCAGCGGGGGACTACCAACCTACAATGAGCAGTTCTTC CASGGLPTYNEQFF
TRBJ2-3 TRBD2 once TRBV10-3 TGTGCCATTCGCGGGGGGACTAGCGGGAGCACAGATACGCAGTATTTT CAIRGGTSGSTDTQYF
TRBJ2-7 TRBD2 - TRBV12-3/TRBV12-4 TGTGCCAGCACCGAGGCGGGAGAATCCTCTTACGAGCAGTACTTC CASTEAGESSYEQYF
TRBJ1-2 TRBD1 - TRBV28 TGTGCCAGCAGTCTCACGACAGGGGGAGATTTGCAAGGCTACACCTTC CASSLTTGGDLQGYTF
TRBJ2-5 TRBD1 - TRBV5-1 TGCGCCACAAGAACAGGGGGCGGGGGATTATACCAAGAGACCCAGTACTTC CATRTGGGGLYQETQYF
TRBJ2-7 TRBD2 - TRBV7-9 TGTGCCAGCAGCTTAGCCCATCCTTCGGGGACTAGCCTAAAGCAGTACTTC CASSLAHPSGTSLKQYF
TRBJ1-5 - - TRBV7-2 TGTGCCAGCAGCTTAAAGGGGGGCAATCAGCCCCAGCATTTT CASSLKGGNQPQHF